This TCR beta chain stems from a study of T cell repertoires in cytomegalovirus infection. Study-wide results and limits: It was HLA-C-restricted CMV-specific TCR beta clonotypes that dominated the response ex vivo.

As for this clonotype: Its antigen is unknown.

Each CDR3 protein is one row after TCRdb ran MiXCR on the reads. The sample shows about 130,000 distinct CDR3 sequences, about 24% of them seen only once. This CDR3 comprises 11 residues. V was cut by 0 bases and J by 14 bases, with 8 bases left in between. Germline CDR1 reads MGHRA; CDR2 reads YSYEKL. V and J are TRBV4-1 and TRBJ2-1; the D is unclear. The sequenced sample was PBMCs, sequenced either directly or after in vitro stimulation (not recorded which). The origin of this receptor is a human donor in good health (CMV status not recorded). Some clones in this sample may be carry-over from other donors' samples. CDR3 coding DNA: TGCGCCAGCAGCCAAGAGAGTTATAAGTTCTTC. This encodes CASSQESYKFF.